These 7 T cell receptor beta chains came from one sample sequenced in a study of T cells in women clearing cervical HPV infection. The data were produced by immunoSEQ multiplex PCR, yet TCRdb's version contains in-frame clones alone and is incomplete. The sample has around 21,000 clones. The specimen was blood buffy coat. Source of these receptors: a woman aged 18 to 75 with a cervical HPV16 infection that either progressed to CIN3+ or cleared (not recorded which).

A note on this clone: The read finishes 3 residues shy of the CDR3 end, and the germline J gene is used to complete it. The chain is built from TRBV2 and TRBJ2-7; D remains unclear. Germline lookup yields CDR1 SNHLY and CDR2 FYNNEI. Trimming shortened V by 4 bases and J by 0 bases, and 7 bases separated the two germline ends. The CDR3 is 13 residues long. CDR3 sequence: CASSGLSSYEQYF. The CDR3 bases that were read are TGTGCCAGCAGTGGACTGAGCTCCTACGAG.

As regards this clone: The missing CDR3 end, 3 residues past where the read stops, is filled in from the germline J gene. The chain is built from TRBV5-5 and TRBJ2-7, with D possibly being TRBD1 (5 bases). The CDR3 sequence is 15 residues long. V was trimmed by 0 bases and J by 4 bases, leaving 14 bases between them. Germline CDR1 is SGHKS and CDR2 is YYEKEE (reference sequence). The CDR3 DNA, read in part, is TGTGCCAGCAGCTTGGGTTCAGGGCTAGGTTACGAG. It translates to CASSLGSGLGYE. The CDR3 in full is CASSLGSGLGYEQYF.

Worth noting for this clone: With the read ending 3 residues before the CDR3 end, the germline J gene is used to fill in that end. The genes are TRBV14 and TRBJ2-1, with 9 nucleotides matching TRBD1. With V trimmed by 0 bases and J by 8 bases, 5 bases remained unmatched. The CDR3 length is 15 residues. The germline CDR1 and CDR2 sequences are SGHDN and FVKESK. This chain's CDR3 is CASSQDRTGVDEQFF. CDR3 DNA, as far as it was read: TGTGCCAGCAGCCAAGATAGGACAGGGGTAGATGAG.

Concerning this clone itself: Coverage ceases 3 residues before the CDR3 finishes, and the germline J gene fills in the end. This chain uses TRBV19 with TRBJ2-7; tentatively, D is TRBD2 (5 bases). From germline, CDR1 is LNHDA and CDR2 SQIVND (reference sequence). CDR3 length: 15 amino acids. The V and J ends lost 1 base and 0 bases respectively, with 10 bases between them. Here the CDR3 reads CASSIATGSSYEQYF. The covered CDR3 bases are TGTGCCAGTAGTATAGCAACGGGGAGCTCCTACGAG.

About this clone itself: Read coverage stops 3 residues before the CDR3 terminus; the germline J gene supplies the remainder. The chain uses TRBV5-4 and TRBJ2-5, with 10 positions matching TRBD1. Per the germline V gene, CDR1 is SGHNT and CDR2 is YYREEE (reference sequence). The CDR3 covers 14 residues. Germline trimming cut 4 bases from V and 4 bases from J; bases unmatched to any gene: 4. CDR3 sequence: CASSPGQGRETQYF. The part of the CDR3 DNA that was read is TGTGCCAGCAGCCCGGGACAGGGGCGAGAGACC.

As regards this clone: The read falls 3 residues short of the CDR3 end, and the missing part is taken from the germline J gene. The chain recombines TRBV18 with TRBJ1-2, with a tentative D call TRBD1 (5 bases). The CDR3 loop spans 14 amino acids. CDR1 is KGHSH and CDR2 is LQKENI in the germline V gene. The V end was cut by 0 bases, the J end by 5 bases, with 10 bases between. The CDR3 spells CASSPPQGTYGYTF. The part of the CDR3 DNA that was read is TGTGCCAGCTCACCACCCCAGGGAACGTATGGC.

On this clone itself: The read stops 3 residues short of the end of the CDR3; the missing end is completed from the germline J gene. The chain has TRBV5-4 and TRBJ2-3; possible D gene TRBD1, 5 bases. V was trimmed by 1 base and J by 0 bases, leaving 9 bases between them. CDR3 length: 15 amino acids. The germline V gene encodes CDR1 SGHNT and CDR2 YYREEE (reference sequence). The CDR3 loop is CASSLKGPSTDTQYF. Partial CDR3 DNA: TGTGCCAGCAGCTTGAAGGGGCCCAGCACAGATACG. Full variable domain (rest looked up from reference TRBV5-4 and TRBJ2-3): ETGVTQSPTHLIKTRGQQVTLRCSSQSGHNTVSWYQQALGQGPQFIFQYYREEENGRGNFPPRFSGLQFPNYSSELNVNALELDDSALYLCASSLKGPSTDTQYFGPGTRLTVL.